This T cell receptor (beta chain) derives from a study of T cell responses to AZD1222 COVID-19 vaccine. Overall study context: Second doses that came at about 4 or about 12 weeks were put together. General study findings and limits: White British donors predominated, females outnumbered males, and clonal diversity was possibly underestimated. Targets within unmutated variant regions were reportedly found for nearly half of spike-specific TCRs.

Profiled with immunoSEQ multiplex PCR; TCRdb holds only in-frame clones, not every one. The repertoire holds about 140,000 clones, with 92% as singletons. A few counts support this clone. Antigen specificity is unknown. Here the sequenced sample was peripheral blood, taken on day 0 of AZD1222 vaccination. The source is an adult in good health.

DNA for the CDR3: TGTGCCAGCAGCGTATTCGGAGGGGTTGGCGATGAGCAGTTCTTC. Translation gives CASSVFGGVGDEQFF. The V and J genes are TRBV9 and TRBJ2-1; possible D gene TRBD2, 6 bases. Germline V gene sequence: CDR1 SGDLS, CDR2 YYNGEE. The CDR3 runs to 15 residues. Deletions cut 1 base from V and 8 bases from J, with 16 bases between. Variable domain in full (rest from reference TRBV9 and TRBJ2-1): DSGVTQTPKHLITATGQRVTLRCSPRSGDLSVYWYQQSLDQGLQFLIQYYNGEERAKGNILERFSAQQFPDLHSELNLSSLELGDSALYFCASSVFGGVGDEQFFGPGTRLTVL.